This TCR beta chain was captured in a study of blood T cell repertoires in COVID-19. On the study more broadly: Acute and convalescent COVID-19 samples came from the United States, Italy and Spain. PBMCs, B-cell-depleted T cells, or T cells provided the cDNA or gDNA that made up the material.

The V and J ends lost 3 bases and 2 bases, in that order; junction bases with no gene match: 3. The CDR3 totals 15 residues. Germline CDR1 is LNHDA and CDR2 is SQIVND (reference sequence). Authors' analysis steps: Estimated nucleated cell counts came from reference gene primer amplification. Generated by immunoSEQ multiplex PCR, the TCRdb table keeps only in-frame clones and is missing some. The V and J calls and clone size are taken from that table; D and trimming were inferred from the DNA. The table includes tens of thousands of clones, more than 70% detected once. The TCR comes from a man between 70 and 80 years old with COVID-19, enrolled during active disease. The specimen was peripheral blood. The J gene is TRBJ2-3, the V gene TRBV19; 9 bases are a match to TRBD2. The CDR3 nucleotides read TGTGCCAGTAGTATCGGACTAGCGAACACAGATACGCAGTATTTT. Encoded protein: CASSIGLANTDTQYF.